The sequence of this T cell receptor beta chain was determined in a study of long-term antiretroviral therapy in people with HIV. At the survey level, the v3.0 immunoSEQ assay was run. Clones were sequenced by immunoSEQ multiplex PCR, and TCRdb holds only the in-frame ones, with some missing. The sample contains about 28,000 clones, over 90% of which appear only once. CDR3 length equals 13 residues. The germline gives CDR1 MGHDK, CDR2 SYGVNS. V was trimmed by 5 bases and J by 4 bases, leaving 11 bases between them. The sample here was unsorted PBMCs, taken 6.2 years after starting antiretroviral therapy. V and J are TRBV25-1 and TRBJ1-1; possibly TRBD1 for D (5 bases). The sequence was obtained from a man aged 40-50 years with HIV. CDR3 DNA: TGTGCCAGCAGTCAGAACCAGGGCACTGAAGCTTTCTTT. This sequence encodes CASSQNQGTEAFF.